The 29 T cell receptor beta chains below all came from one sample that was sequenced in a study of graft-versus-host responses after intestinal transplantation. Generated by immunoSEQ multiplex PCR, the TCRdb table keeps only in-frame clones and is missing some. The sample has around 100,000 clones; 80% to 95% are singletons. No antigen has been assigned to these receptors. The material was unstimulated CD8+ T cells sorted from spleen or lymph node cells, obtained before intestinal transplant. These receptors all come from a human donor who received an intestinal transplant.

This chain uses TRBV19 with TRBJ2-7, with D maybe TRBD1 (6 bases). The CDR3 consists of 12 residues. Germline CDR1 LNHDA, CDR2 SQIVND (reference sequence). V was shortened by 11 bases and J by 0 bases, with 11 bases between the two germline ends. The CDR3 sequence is CAVGDTSYEQYF. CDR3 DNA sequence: TGTGCCGTAGGGGACACCTCCTACGAGCAGTACTTC.

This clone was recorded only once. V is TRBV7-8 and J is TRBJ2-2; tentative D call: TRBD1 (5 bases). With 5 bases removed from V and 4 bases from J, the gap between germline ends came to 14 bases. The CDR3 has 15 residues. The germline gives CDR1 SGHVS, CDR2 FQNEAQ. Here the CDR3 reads CASSPRQGGTGELFF. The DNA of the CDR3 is TGTGCCAGCAGCCCGAGGCAGGGTGGCACCGGGGAGCTGTTTTTT.

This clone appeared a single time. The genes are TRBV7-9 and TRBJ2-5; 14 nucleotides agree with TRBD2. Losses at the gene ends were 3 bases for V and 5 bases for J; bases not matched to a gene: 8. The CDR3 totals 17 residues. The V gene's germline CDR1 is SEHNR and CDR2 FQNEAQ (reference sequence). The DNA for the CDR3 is TGTGCCAGCAGCTTCGGACTAGCGGGGGGCCCTCGGGAGACCCAGTACTTC. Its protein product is CASSFGLAGGPRETQYF.

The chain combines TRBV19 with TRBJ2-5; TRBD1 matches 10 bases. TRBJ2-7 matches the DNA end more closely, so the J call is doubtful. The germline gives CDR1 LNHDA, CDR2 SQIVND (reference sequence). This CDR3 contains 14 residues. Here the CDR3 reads CASSTTGGGYEQYF. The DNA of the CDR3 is TGTGCCAGTAGTACGACAGGGGGCGGTTACGAGCAGTACTTC.

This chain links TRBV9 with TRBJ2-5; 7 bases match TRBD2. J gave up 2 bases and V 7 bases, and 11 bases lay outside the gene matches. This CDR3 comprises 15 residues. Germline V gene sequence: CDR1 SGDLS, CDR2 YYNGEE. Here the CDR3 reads CASSVGGGLQETQYF. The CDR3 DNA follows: TGTGCCAGCTCGGTAGGCGGGGGACTACAAGAGACCCAGTACTTC.

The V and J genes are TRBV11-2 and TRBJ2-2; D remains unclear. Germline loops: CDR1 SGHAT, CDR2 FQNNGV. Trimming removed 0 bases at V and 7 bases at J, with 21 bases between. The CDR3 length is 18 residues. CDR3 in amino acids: CASSLDGLTATRNGELFF. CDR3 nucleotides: TGTGCCAGCAGCTTAGACGGCCTAACGGCGACACGTAACGGGGAGCTGTTTTTT.

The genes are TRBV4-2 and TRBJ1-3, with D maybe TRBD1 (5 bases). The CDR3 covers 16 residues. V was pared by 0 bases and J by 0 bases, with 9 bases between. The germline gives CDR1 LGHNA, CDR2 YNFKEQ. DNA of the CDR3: TGTGCCAGCAGCCAAGATTTGACAGCCTCTGGAAACACCATATATTTT. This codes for CASSQDLTASGNTIYF.

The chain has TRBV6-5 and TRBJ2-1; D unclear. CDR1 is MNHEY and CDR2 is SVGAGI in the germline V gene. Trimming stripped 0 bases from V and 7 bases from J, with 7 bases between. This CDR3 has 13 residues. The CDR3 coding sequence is TGTGCCAGCAGTTACTCCGCCGGGAATGAGCAGTTCTTC. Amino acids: CASSYSAGNEQFF.

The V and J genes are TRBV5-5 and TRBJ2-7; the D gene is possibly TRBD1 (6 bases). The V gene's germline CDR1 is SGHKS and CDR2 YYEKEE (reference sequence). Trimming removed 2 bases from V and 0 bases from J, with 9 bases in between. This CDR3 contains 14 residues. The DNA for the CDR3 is TGTGCCAGCAGCTTTGACAGGAGCTCCTACGAGCAGTACTTC. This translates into CASSFDRSSYEQYF.

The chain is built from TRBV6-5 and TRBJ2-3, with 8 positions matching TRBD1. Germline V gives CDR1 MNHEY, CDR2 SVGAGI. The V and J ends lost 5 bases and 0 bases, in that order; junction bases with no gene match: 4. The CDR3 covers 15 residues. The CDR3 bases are TGTGCCAGCAGTACCTGGACAGGGAGCACAGATACGCAGTATTTT. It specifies CASSTWTGSTDTQYF.

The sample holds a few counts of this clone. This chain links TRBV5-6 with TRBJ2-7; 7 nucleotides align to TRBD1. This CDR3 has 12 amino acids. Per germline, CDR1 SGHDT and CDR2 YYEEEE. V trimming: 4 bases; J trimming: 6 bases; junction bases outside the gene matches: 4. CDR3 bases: TGTGCCAGCAGCGTGGGGACAGCCGAGCAGTACTTC. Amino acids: CASSVGTAEQYF.

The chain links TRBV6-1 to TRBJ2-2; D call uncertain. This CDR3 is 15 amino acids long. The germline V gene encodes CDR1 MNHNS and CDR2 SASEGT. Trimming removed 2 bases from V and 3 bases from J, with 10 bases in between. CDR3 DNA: TGTGCCAGCAGTGAATTTAGGGCCTACACCGGGGAGCTGTTTTTT. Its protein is CASSEFRAYTGELFF.

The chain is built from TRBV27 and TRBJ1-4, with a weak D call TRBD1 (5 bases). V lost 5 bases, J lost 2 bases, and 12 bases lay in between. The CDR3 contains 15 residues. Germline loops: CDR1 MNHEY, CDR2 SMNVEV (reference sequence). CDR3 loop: CASSEGTATNEKLFF. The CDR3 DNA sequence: TGTGCCAGCAGTGAGGGGACCGCTACTAATGAAAAACTGTTTTTT.

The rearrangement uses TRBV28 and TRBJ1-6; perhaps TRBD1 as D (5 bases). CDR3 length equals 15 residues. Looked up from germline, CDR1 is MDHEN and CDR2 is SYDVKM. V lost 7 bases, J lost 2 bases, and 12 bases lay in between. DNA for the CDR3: TGTGCCAGCAACGAGGGGTCCCCCTATAATTCACCCCTCCACTTT. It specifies CASNEGSPYNSPLHF.

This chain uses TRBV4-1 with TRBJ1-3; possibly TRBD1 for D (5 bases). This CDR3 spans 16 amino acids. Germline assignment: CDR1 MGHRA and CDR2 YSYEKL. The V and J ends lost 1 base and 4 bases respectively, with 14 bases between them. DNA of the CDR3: TGCGCCAGCAGCCAAGGGTGGGGGGGGGAAGGAAACACCATATATTTT. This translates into CASSQGWGGEGNTIYF.

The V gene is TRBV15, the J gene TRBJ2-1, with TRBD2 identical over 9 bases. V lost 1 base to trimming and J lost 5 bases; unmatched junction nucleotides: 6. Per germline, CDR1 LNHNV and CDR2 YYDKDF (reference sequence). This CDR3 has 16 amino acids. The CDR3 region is CATSRGLAEIDNEQFF. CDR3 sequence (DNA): TGTGCCACCAGCAGAGGACTAGCGGAAATCGACAATGAGCAGTTCTTC.

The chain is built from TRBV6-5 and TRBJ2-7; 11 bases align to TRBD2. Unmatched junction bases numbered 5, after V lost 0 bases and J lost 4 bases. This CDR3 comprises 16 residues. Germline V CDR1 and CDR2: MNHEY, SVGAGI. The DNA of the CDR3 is TGTGCCAGCAGTTACTCCAGACTAGCGGGGACTTACGAGCAGTACTTC. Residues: CASSYSRLAGTYEQYF.

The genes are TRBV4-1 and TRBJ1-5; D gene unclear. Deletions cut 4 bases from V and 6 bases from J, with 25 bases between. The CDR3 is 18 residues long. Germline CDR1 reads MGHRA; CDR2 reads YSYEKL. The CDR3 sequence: CASSLYQFPATVSQPQHF. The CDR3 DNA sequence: TGCGCCAGCAGCCTATATCAATTCCCCGCAACCGTTAGTCAGCCCCAGCATTTT.

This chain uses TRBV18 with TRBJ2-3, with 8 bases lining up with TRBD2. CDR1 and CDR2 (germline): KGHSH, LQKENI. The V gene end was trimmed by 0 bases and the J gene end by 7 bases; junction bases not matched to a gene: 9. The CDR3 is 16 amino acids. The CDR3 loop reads CASSPPGLAGIYTQYF. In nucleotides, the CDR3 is TGTGCCAGCTCACCACCGGGGTTAGCGGGGATTTATACGCAGTATTTT.

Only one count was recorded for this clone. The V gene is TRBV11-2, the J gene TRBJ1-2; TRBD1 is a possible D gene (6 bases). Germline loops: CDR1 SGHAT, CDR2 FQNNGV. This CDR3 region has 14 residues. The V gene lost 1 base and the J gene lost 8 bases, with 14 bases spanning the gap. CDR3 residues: CASSLGSQGWGYTF. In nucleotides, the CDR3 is TGTGCCAGCAGCTTAGGTTCACAGGGTTGGGGCTACACCTTC. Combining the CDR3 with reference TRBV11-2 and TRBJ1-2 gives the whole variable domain EAGVAQSPRYKIIEKRQSVAFWCNPISGHATLYWYQQILGQGPKLLIQFQNNGVVDDSQLPKDRFSAERLKGVDSTLKIQPAKLEDSAVYLCASSLGSQGWGYTFGSGTRLTVV.

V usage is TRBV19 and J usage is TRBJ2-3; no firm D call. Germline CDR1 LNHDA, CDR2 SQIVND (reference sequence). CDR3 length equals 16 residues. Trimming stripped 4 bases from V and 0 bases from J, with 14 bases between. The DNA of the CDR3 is TGTGCCAGTAGTACCCAGACAAGAATTAGCACAGATACGCAGTATTTT. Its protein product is CASSTQTRISTDTQYF.

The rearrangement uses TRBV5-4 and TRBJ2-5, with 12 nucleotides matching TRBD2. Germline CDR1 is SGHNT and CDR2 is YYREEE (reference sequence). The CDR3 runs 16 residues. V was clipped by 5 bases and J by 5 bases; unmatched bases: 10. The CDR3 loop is CASRQTGLAGIETQYF. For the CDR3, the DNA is TGTGCCAGCAGGCAAACCGGACTAGCGGGGATCGAGACCCAGTACTTC.

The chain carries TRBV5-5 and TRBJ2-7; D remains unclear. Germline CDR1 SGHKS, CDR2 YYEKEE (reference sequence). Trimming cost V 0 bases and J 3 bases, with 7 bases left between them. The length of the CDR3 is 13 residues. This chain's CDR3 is CASSLAERYEQYF. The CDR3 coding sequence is TGTGCCAGCAGCTTGGCCGAGCGCTACGAGCAGTACTTC.

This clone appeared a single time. The chain's CDR3 is CASRPGPGLGNEQFF. CDR3 sequence (DNA): TGCGCCAGCAGACCCGGCCCGGGACTAGGTAATGAGCAGTTCTTC. This rearrangement joins TRBV4-1 to TRBJ2-1, with 8 bases lining up with TRBD2. The CDR3 sequence is 15 residues long. Germline CDR1 is MGHRA and CDR2 is YSYEKL. The trim removed 6 bases at V and 7 bases at J, leaving 11 bases unmatched.

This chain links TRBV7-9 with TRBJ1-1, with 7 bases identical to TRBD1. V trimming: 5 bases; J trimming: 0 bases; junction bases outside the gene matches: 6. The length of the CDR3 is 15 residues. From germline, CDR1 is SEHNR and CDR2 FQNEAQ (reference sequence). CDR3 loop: CASSPTGQVNTEAFF. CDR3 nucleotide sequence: TGTGCCAGCAGCCCAACTGGACAGGTGAACACTGAAGCTTTCTTT.

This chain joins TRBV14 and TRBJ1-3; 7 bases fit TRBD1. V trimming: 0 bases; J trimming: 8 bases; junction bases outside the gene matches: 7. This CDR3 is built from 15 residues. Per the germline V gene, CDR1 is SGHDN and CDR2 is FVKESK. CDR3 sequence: CASSQDTGTEDTIYF. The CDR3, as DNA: TGTGCCAGCAGCCAAGACACCGGGACAGAGGACACCATATATTTT. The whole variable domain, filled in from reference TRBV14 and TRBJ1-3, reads EAGVTQFPSHSVIEKGQTVTLRCDPISGHDNLYWYRRVMGKEIKFLLHFVKESKQDESGMPNNRFLAERTGGTYSTLKVQPAELEDSGVYFCASSQDTGTEDTIYFGEGSWLTVV.

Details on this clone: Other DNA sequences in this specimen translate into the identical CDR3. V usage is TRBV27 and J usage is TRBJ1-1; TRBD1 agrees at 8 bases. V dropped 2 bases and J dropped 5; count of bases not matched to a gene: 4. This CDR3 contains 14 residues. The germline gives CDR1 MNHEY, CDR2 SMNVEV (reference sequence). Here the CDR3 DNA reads TGTGCCAGCAGTTTAGACAGGGGAGGGACTGAAGCTTTCTTT. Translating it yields CASSLDRGGTEAFF.

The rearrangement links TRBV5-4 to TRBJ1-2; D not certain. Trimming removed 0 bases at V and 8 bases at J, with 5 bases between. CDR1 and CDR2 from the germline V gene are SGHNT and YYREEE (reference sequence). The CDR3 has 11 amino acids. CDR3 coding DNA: TGTGCCAGCAGCTTGGATCACGGCTACACCTTC. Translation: CASSLDHGYTF.

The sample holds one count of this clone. The CDR3 is CASSLGGWDEKLFF. The CDR3 nucleotides read TGTGCCAGCAGCTTGGGAGGTTGGGATGAAAAACTGTTTTTT. The V and J genes are TRBV5-4 and TRBJ1-4; no definite D call. Per germline, CDR1 SGHNT and CDR2 YYREEE (reference sequence). V was clipped by 0 bases and J by 6 bases, with 9 bases between them. The CDR3 totals 14 residues.